This paragraph covers one T cell receptor (beta chain) sequence. Enrolled during active infection, Seattle patients were then followed longitudinally. TCRdb's copy holds only in-frame clones and misses some; the assay was immunoSEQ multiplex PCR. Of roughly 180,000 clones in the sample, 90% to 95% were seen once. These data originate in a study of blood T cell repertoires in COVID-19. Germline CDR1 MNHEY, CDR2 SMNVEV (reference sequence). The CDR3 covers 14 residues. The V gene lost 3 bases and the J gene lost 9 bases, with 12 bases spanning the gap. V is TRBV27 and J is TRBJ1-6, with D possibly being TRBD1 (5 bases). The clonotype comes from a young man with COVID-19, enrolled during active disease. The sequenced sample was peripheral blood. The CDR3 DNA reads TGTGCCAGCAGTTTCAGTCAGGGAGGTTCACCCCTCCACTTT. Translation gives CASSFSQGGSPLHF.